These 9 T cell receptor beta chains originate from one sample sequenced in a study of blood T cells in healthy people across ages. Through a sample-barcoded 5' primer and a J-beta primer mix, a second PCR was run for 7 to 11 cycles. TCRdb re-derived calls from the 5' RACE reads in MiXCR, one entry per CDR3 protein. The repertoire holds approximately 700,000 distinct CDR3 sequences, roughly 30% seen once, with 15% in the top ten. The sample consisted of blood. The receptors were gathered from a woman older than 75 in good health.

This clonotype was seen more than once but under ten times. A read error may be the cause here, since a much bigger clone is one base away. The CDR3 loop is CASGSDASGNEKLFF. CDR3 nucleotide sequence: TGTGCCAGCGGCTCGGACGCGTCGGGAAATGAAAAACTGTTTTTT. The genes are TRBV5-6 and TRBJ1-4, with D unclear. Deletions cut 7 bases from V and 5 bases from J, with 18 bases between. CDR3 length equals 15 residues. Germline values: CDR1 SGHDT, CDR2 YYEEEE. Full variable domain (outside the CDR3, taken from reference TRBV5-6 and TRBJ1-4): DAGVTQSPTHLIKTRGQQVTLRCSPKSGHDTVSWYQQALGQGPQFIFQYYEEEERQRGNFPDRFSGHQFPNYSSELNVNALLLGDSALYLCASGSDASGNEKLFFGSGTQLSVL.

Concerning this clonotype: One end of the junction does not line up with germline, which may come from a read error. V gene TRBV7-7 combines with J gene TRBJ2-3; perhaps TRBD2 as D (6 bases). CDR1 is SSHAT, CDR2 FNYEAQ, per germline (reference sequence). There are 17 residues in the CDR3. CDR3 in amino acids: CASSSQPAGRGADTQYF. The CDR3 nucleotides read TGTGCTAGCAGCTCCCAACCCGCGGGGCGCGGAGCAGATACGCAGTATTTT.

In its sample, this clonotype was seen a few times. One end of the junction does not line up with germline, which may come from a read error. V is TRBV12-3 or TRBV12-4 and J is TRBJ1-1; 7 bases are shared with TRBD1. The CDR3 has 15 residues. DNA for the CDR3: TGTGCCACCAGTCAGGGGGTCTTTCGGGACACTGAAGCTTTCTTT. Translating it yields CATSQGVFRDTEAFF.

The chain is built from TRBV12-3 or TRBV12-4 and TRBJ2-3, with TRBD2 matching over 15 bases. Trimming at V came to 3 bases and at J to 6 bases, leaving 7 bases not matched to a gene. The CDR3 sequence is 17 residues long. CDR3 nucleotide sequence: TGTGCCAGCAGTTTGGGACTAGCGGGAGGAGGAGTTGATACGCAGTATTTT. This encodes CASSLGLAGGGVDTQYF.

In this sample, this clonotype turned up many times. The rearrangement joins TRBV7-8 to TRBJ2-3; 8 positions agree with TRBD2. The CDR3 has 16 amino acids. V shed 5 bases and J 3 bases; nucleotides not matched to a gene: 10. Germline-derived CDR1 and CDR2 are SGHVS and FQNEAQ. Here the CDR3 DNA reads TGTGCCAGCAGCGTCTCCGGGACTAGATTGACAGATACGCAGTATTTT. Translated: CASSVSGTRLTDTQYF.

This clonotype was found many times. The genes are TRBV11-2 and TRBJ2-3; 7 positions agree with TRBD1. The CDR3 spans 15 residues. Germline values: CDR1 SGHAT, CDR2 FQNNGV. V lost 2 bases, J lost 3 bases, and 5 bases stayed unmatched. CDR3 residues: CASSLMTGRTDTQYF. The CDR3 bases are TGTGCCAGCAGCTTAATGACAGGGAGAACAGATACGCAGTATTTT.

Turning to this clonotype: The DNA is left out, because the CDR3 cannot be placed on it with certainty; the CDR3 is given as TCRdb lists it. The chain's CDR3 is CASSSVGRGAEKRFF. V usage is TRBV5-6 and J usage is TRBJ1-4; TRBD1, the table's D call, was not compared with the DNA. In germline, CDR1 is SGHDT, CDR2 YYEEEE. The CDR3 totals 15 residues, both ends included.

J is TRBJ2-7 and V is TRBV9, with D hard to call. The V end lost 0 bases, the J end lost 1 base, and 8 bases lay between the germline ends. The CDR3 length is 14 residues. The germline gives CDR1 SGDLS, CDR2 YYNGEE. CDR3 DNA sequence: TGTGCCAGCAGCGTAGATGAAGGTTCCTACGAGCAGTACTTC. This translates into CASSVDEGSYEQYF. Combining the CDR3 with reference TRBV9 and TRBJ2-7 gives the whole variable domain DSGVTQTPKHLITATGQRVTLRCSPRSGDLSVYWYQQSLDQGLQFLIQYYNGEERAKGNILERFSAQQFPDLHSELNLSSLELGDSALYFCASSVDEGSYEQYFGPGTRLTVT.

This clonotype was detected a few times. One end of the junction does not line up with germline, which may come from a read error. This chain joins TRBV7-8 and TRBJ2-5, with TRBD2 matching over 15 bases. The CDR3 has 15 amino acids. CDR1 is SGHVS and CDR2 is FQNEAQ in the germline V gene. CDR3 bases: TGTGTCAGCAGCTTACGGACTAGCGGGGGGGGTGAGCAGTACTTC. Amino acid sequence: CVSSLRTSGGGEQYF.